Below are 10 T cell receptor beta chains sequenced from a single sample in a study of blood T cell repertoires in COVID-19. TCRdb's table, derived via immunoSEQ multiplex PCR, lists solely in-frame clones and lacks some. The repertoire has some 99,000 clones, around 90% of them found once; the top ten carry approximately 4.5%. The sample comprised peripheral blood. The source is a man between 65 and 85 years old with acute or convalescent COVID-19.

The CDR3 here is CASSFSDREVFYEQYV. The CDR3 DNA is TGTGCCAGCAGCTTCTCCGACAGGGAGGTCTTCTACGAGCAGTACGTC. The rearrangement joins TRBV5-5 to TRBJ2-7; weak D call: TRBD1 (7 bases). V was shortened by 2 bases and J by 3 bases, with 18 bases between the two germline ends. CDR1 is SGHKS, CDR2 YYEKEE, per germline (reference sequence). The CDR3 sequence is 16 residues long.

The chain has TRBV5-5 and TRBJ1-1, with D perhaps matching TRBD1 (6 bases). In germline, CDR1 is SGHKS, CDR2 YYEKEE (reference sequence). The CDR3 is 12 residues long. V dropped 8 bases and J dropped 5 bases, with 13 bases sitting between them. In DNA form, the CDR3 reads TGTGCCAGTTATGCAGGGGTAACTGAAGCTTTCTTT. This sequence encodes CASYAGVTEAFF.

This clone was detected a few times. The chain links TRBV5-1 to TRBJ1-2; D is unclear. V was shortened by 7 bases and J by 6 bases, with 13 bases between the two germline ends. CDR1 and CDR2 (germline): SGHRS, YFSETQ. The CDR3 consists of 12 residues. The CDR3 protein is CASQRGSDGYTF. In nucleotides, the CDR3 is TGCGCCAGCCAGCGAGGTTCAGATGGCTACACCTTC.

This chain uses TRBV6-5 with TRBJ1-1; D remains unclear. Germline loops: CDR1 MNHEY, CDR2 SVGAGI. The V and J ends lost 8 bases and 3 bases respectively, with 13 bases between them. CDR3 length equals 13 residues. The CDR3 spells CASRRAGDTEAFF. The CDR3 bases are TGTGCCAGCCGACGGGCGGGCGACACTGAAGCTTTCTTT.

The chain combines TRBV19 with TRBJ2-1; 9 nucleotides align to TRBD1. This CDR3 spans 15 amino acids. CDR1 and CDR2 from the germline V gene are LNHDA and SQIVND (reference sequence). V trimming: 7 bases; J trimming: 4 bases; junction bases outside the gene matches: 8. CDR3 nucleotides: TGTGCCAGTACCATGCCGGGACAGGGTTACAATGAGCAGTTCTTC. This sequence encodes CASTMPGQGYNEQFF.

The chain has TRBV9 and TRBJ2-3, with D possibly being TRBD2 (5 bases). Deletions cut 2 bases from V and 5 bases from J, with 9 bases between. The CDR3 is 13 amino acids. The germline V gene encodes CDR1 SGDLS and CDR2 YYNGEE. CDR3 amino acids: CASSVSEGDTQYF. CDR3 in DNA: TGTGCCAGCAGCGTGTCTGAGGGAGATACGCAGTATTTT.

This sequence joins TRBV6-5 and TRBJ2-1; 9 bases map to TRBD1. The CDR3 has 14 amino acids. Germline lookup yields CDR1 MNHEY and CDR2 SVGAGI. V lost 11 bases, J lost 7 bases, and 12 bases stayed unmatched. CDR3 residues: CACRTGTGTNEQFF. The CDR3 DNA reads TGTGCCTGCCGGACCGGGACAGGGACGAATGAGCAGTTCTTC.

The genes are TRBV5-4 and TRBJ1-6; D is possibly TRBD1 (5 bases). The CDR3 is 15 residues long. The V end was cut by 4 bases, the J end by 7 bases, with 15 bases between. CDR1 is SGHNT and CDR2 is YYREEE in the germline V gene (reference sequence). This CDR3 is CASSAGGFQNSPLHF. In DNA, the CDR3 is TGTGCCAGCAGCGCCGGGGGGTTTCAGAATTCACCCCTCCACTTT.

The chain joins TRBV7-8 to TRBJ1-1; tentative D call: TRBD1 (6 bases). This CDR3 spans 14 amino acids. Per the germline V gene, CDR1 is SGHVS and CDR2 is FQNEAQ. Trimming took 6 bases from V and 4 from J, leaving 15 bases between them. The CDR3 DNA reads as TGTGCCAGCAGATCCGCCAGGGGCGGCACTGAAGCTTTCTTT. Residues: CASRSARGGTEAFF. The complete variable domain, with remaining parts taken from reference TRBV7-8 and TRBJ1-1, reads GAGVSQSPRYKVAKRGQDVALRCDPISGHVSLFWYQQALGQGPEFLTYFQNEAQLDKSGLPSDRFFAERPEGSVSTLKIQRTQQEDSAVYLCASRSARGGTEAFFGQGTRLTVV.

The chain uses TRBV12-3 or TRBV12-4 and TRBJ1-2; weak D call: TRBD1 (5 bases). V dropped 3 bases and J dropped 2 bases, with 7 bases sitting between them. The CDR3 has 13 amino acids. The CDR3 here is CASSLGHNYGYTF. In DNA form, the CDR3 reads TGTGCCAGCAGTTTGGGGCACAACTATGGCTACACCTTC.